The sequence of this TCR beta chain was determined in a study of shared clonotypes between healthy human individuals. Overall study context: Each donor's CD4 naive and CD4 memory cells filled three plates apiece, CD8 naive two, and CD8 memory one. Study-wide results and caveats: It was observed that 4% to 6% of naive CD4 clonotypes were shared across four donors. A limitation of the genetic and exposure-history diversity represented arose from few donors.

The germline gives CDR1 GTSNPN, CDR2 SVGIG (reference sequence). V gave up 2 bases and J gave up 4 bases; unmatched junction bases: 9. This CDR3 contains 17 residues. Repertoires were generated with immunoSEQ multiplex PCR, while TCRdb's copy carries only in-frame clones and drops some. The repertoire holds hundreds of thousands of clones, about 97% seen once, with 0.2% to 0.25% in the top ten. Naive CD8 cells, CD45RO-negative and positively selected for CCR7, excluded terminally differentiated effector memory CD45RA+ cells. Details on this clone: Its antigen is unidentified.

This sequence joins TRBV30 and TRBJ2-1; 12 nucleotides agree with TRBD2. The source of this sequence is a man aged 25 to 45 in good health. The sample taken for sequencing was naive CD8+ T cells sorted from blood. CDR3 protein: CAWSRGTSGLPYNEQFF. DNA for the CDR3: TGTGCCTGGAGTCGCGGGACTAGCGGGCTCCCTTACAATGAGCAGTTCTTC.